The 16 T cell receptor beta chains given below trace back to one sample, sequenced in a study of long-term antiretroviral therapy in people with HIV. Researchers ran immunoSEQ v3.0 at survey level. The table came from immunoSEQ multiplex PCR; TCRdb's copy has only in-frame clones and leaves some out. The sample has 42,000 or so clones; around nine tenths are singletons. Here the sequenced sample was unsorted PBMCs, taken 0.1 years before starting antiretroviral therapy. These receptors were taken from a woman aged 45 to 65 with HIV.

V and J are TRBV30 and TRBJ1-5, with D possibly matching TRBD1 (6 bases). V lost 3 bases, J lost 6 bases, and 15 bases lay in between. Germline V gene lookup returns CDR1 GTSNPN and CDR2 SVGIG (reference sequence). This CDR3 has 14 amino acids. CDR3 sequence reads: CAWSRTALGQPQHF. The CDR3 region has the DNA TGTGCCTGGAGCCGGACAGCGCTTGGTCAGCCCCAGCATTTT.

The table lists this clone with a count of one. The chain recombines TRBV19 with TRBJ2-6, with D uncertain. This CDR3 is 17 amino acids long. The germline V gene has CDR1 LNHDA and CDR2 SQIVND (reference sequence). V was clipped by 6 bases and J by 4 bases, with 19 bases between them. This CDR3 reads CASRQSTREVGANVLTF. The CDR3 DNA reads TGTGCCAGTAGGCAAAGCACCCGAGAGGTGGGGGCCAACGTCCTGACTTTC.

The chain employs TRBV7-2 and TRBJ2-5, with 10 bases fitting TRBD2. The trim removed 5 bases at V and 3 bases at J, leaving 3 bases unmatched. Germline V gives CDR1 SGHTA, CDR2 FQGNSA. This CDR3 region has 14 residues. CDR3 in amino acids: CASSGGLAEETQYF. The CDR3 nucleotides are TGTGCCAGCAGCGGCGGACTAGCGGAAGAGACCCAGTACTTC.

The V and J genes are TRBV7-3 and TRBJ1-1; 8 bases fit TRBD1. J lost 1 base, V lost 5 bases, and 6 bases had no gene match. Germline CDR1 and CDR2: SGHTA and FQGTGA. This CDR3 region has 15 residues. The CDR3 reads CASSLLGTGNTEAFF. CDR3 nucleotides: TGTGCCAGCAGCCTATTAGGGACAGGGAACACTGAAGCTTTCTTT.

V and J are TRBV7-9 and TRBJ2-6, with 7 positions matching TRBD1. V was pared by 5 bases and J by 1 base, with 5 bases of the junction left unmatched. The CDR3 is 16 residues long. CDR1 and CDR2 (germline): SEHNR, FQNEAQ (reference sequence). CDR3 DNA: TGTGCCAGCAGCCGGGACAGTCCATCTGGGGCCAACGTCCTGACTTTC. Its translation: CASSRDSPSGANVLTF.

The genes are TRBV7-2 and TRBJ1-5; D remains unclear. CDR3 length: 15 residues. The germline gives CDR1 SGHTA, CDR2 FQGNSA. The V and J ends lost 1 base and 3 bases respectively, with 10 bases between them. CDR3 nucleotide sequence: TGTGCCAGCAGCTTAGGTGGAGGGCCCAATCAGCCCCAGCATTTT. It codes for CASSLGGGPNQPQHF.

V usage is TRBV7-6 and J usage is TRBJ1-1; unclear D gene. The length of the CDR3 is 13 residues. Trimming removed 5 bases from V and 1 base from J, with 8 bases in between. CDR1 is SGHVS and CDR2 is FNYEAQ in the germline V gene. The CDR3 spells CASSRRGNTEAFF. CDR3 bases: TGTGCCAGCAGCCGTCGGGGGAACACTGAAGCTTTCTTT. Full variable domain (outside the CDR3, taken from reference TRBV7-6 and TRBJ1-1): GAGVSQSPRYKVTKRGQDVALRCDPISGHVSLYWYRQALGQGPEFLTYFNYEAQQDKSGLPNDRFSAERPEGSISTLTIQRTEQRDSAMYRCASSRRGNTEAFFGQGTRLTVV.

Turning to this clone: Other DNA sequences in the sample encode the same CDR3. The chain joins TRBV30 to TRBJ2-5; the match to TRBD2 covers 8 bases. This CDR3 is 13 amino acids long. V gave up 1 base and J gave up 5 bases; unmatched junction bases: 3. The germline gives CDR1 GTSNPN, CDR2 SVGIG (reference sequence). DNA of the CDR3: TGTGCCTGGAGTGGGGGACTAGGCGAGACCCAGTACTTC. This gives the protein CAWSGGLGETQYF.

V gene TRBV7-3 combines with J gene TRBJ2-5; tentative D call: TRBD2 (5 bases). Trimming pared 3 bases from V and 4 bases from J, leaving 9 bases between. The CDR3 runs 13 residues. Germline CDR1 is SGHTA and CDR2 is FQGTGA. The CDR3 region is CASSLRGRETQYF. The CDR3 DNA follows: TGTGCCAGCAGCTTGAGAGGGCGAGAGACCCAGTACTTC.

The genes are TRBV18 and TRBJ1-1; 11 bases line up with TRBD1. Per germline, CDR1 KGHSH and CDR2 LQKENI. V trimming: 2 bases; J trimming: 8 bases; junction bases outside the gene matches: 1. The CDR3 has 13 residues. For the CDR3, the DNA is TGTGCCAGCTCACCAGGACAGGGGGCGGAAGCTTTCTTT. It codes for CASSPGQGAEAFF. The complete variable domain, with remaining parts taken from reference TRBV18 and TRBJ1-1, reads NAGVMQNPRHLVRRRGQEARLRCSPMKGHSHVYWYRQLPEEGLKFMVYLQKENIIDESGMPKERFSAEFPKEGPSILRIQQVVRGDSAAYFCASSPGQGAEAFFGQGTRLTVV.

The count of this clone is one. The chain employs TRBV4-1 and TRBJ2-7; TRBD1 matches 7 bases. J lost 3 bases, V lost 0 bases, and 5 bases had no gene match. The CDR3 extends over 15 amino acids. Germline lookup yields CDR1 MGHRA and CDR2 YSYEKL. The DNA of the CDR3 is TGCGCCAGCAGCCAAGAACAGGGGCGGAACTACGAGCAGTACTTC. This encodes CASSQEQGRNYEQYF.

V gene TRBV5-1 combines with J gene TRBJ2-1; D is tentatively TRBD1 or TRBD2 (5 bases each). V lost 4 bases to trimming and J lost 10 bases, with 21 bases between them. Per the germline V gene, CDR1 is SGHRS and CDR2 is YFSETQ. The CDR3 loop spans 15 amino acids. The CDR3 DNA reads TGCGCCAGCAGCGACGGGACGAACCGACGGTACGAGCAGTTCTTC. Translating gives CASSDGTNRRYEQFF.

J is TRBJ1-1 and V is TRBV13, with 9 positions matching TRBD1. Trimming removed 2 bases from V and 4 bases from J; junction bases left unmatched: 11. The CDR3 length is 17 residues. Germline CDR1 PRHDT, CDR2 FYEKMQ (reference sequence). CDR3 bases: TGTGCCAGCAGCTTATGGGGACAGGGACCCCGGTTCACTGAAGCTTTCTTT. Translated, it gives CASSLWGQGPRFTEAFF. The full variable domain, in which reference TRBV13 and TRBJ1-1 provide the parts outside the CDR3, is AAGVIQSPRHLIKEKRETATLKCYPIPRHDTVYWYQQGPGQDPQFLISFYEKMQSDKGSIPDRFSAQQFSDYHSELNMSSLELGDSALYFCASSLWGQGPRFTEAFFGQGTRLTVV.

The rearrangement joins TRBV11-3 to TRBJ2-5; D not resolved. Germline V gives CDR1 SGHNT, CDR2 YENEEA. The CDR3 runs 12 residues. V lost 3 bases and J 1 base, leaving 3 bases between the germline ends. The CDR3 is CASSLGQETQYF. CDR3 nucleotide sequence: TGTGCCAGCAGCTTGGGCCAAGAGACCCAGTACTTC.

The gene calls are TRBV19 and TRBJ1-6, with D possibly TRBD1 on 6 matching bases. CDR1 and CDR2 from the germline V gene are LNHDA and SQIVND (reference sequence). Between the trimmed V and J ends, which lost 5 bases and 6 bases, there was a span of 20 bases. The CDR3 runs 17 residues. The CDR3 DNA follows: TGTGCCAGTAGTCCCGGGACGGGGGGGCTCGGTAATTCACCCCTCCACTTT. Translation gives CASSPGTGGLGNSPLHF.

The chain combines TRBV25-1 with TRBJ2-1, with 11 bases lining up with TRBD2. Unmatched junction bases numbered 8, after V lost 2 bases and J lost 5 bases. The germline gives CDR1 MGHDK, CDR2 SYGVNS. The CDR3 runs 17 residues. This chain's CDR3 is CASSELPSGGTHNEQFF. CDR3 bases: TGTGCCAGCAGTGAACTACCTAGCGGGGGGACCCACAATGAGCAGTTCTTC.